What follows are 6 T cell receptor beta chains derived from one specimen sequenced in a study of blood T cell repertoires in COVID-19. TCRdb's copy holds only in-frame clones and misses some; the assay was immunoSEQ multiplex PCR. The sample has about 190,000 clones, roughly 83% seen once; the top ten hold over 7.5%. Sequenced sample: PBMCs or T cells enriched from blood (not recorded which). These receptors were collected from a woman aged 30 to 39 who had recovered from COVID-19.

In this sample, this clone turned up a few times. This rearrangement joins TRBV2 to TRBJ2-7, with 8 positions matching TRBD1. Germline V CDR1 and CDR2: SNHLY, FYNNEI. The J segment lost 3 bases and the V segment lost 7 bases, leaving 5 bases of the junction unmatched. There are 13 residues in the CDR3. CDR3 residues: CASTGTGDYEQYF. For the CDR3, the DNA is TGTGCCAGCACTGGGACAGGTGACTACGAGCAGTACTTC.

This clone was picked up one time. The CDR3 region is CASSQVGRATYEQYF. CDR3 nucleotides: TGCGCCAGCAGCCAAGTAGGCAGGGCGACCTACGAGCAGTACTTC. The rearrangement joins TRBV4-1 to TRBJ2-7; D is possibly TRBD1 (5 bases). There are 15 residues in the CDR3. Germline-derived CDR1 and CDR2 are MGHRA and YSYEKL. The germline V and J ends were trimmed by 1 base and 2 bases, with 12 bases remaining between them.

V and J are TRBV10-2 and TRBJ2-7; the match to TRBD1 covers 7 bases. The CDR3 consists of 17 residues. Germline values: CDR1 WSHSY, CDR2 SAAADI. V shed 8 bases, J shed 1 base, and the junction held 17 bases outside the gene matches. The CDR3 is CASHSRGGRGFSYEQYF. Written as DNA, the CDR3 is TGCGCCAGCCATTCTCGGGGTGGCAGGGGGTTTTCCTACGAGCAGTACTTC.

This rearrangement joins TRBV6-1 to TRBJ2-5; D possibly corresponds to TRBD1 (5 bases). Between the trimmed V and J ends, which lost 2 bases and 5 bases, there was a span of 15 bases. The CDR3 covers 15 residues. Germline CDR1 is MNHNS and CDR2 is SASEGT. CDR3 sequence (DNA): TGTGCCAGCAGTGAAATGCCTAGGACACTGGAGACCCAGTACTTC. It encodes CASSEMPRTLETQYF.

The V and J genes are TRBV28 and TRBJ2-5, with TRBD1 matching 8 bases. This CDR3 has 14 amino acids. V trimming: 6 bases; J trimming: 4 bases; junction bases outside the gene matches: 7. CDR1 MDHEN and CDR2 SYDVKM come from the germline V gene. The CDR3 is CASRNGQGGETQYF. The CDR3 coding sequence is TGTGCCAGCAGAAATGGACAGGGCGGAGAGACCCAGTACTTC. The full variable domain, its missing parts supplied by reference TRBV28 and TRBJ2-5, is DVKVTQSSRYLVKRTGEKVFLECVQDMDHENMFWYRQDPGLGLRLIYFSYDVKMKEKGDIPEGYSVSREKKERFSLILESASTNQTSMYLCASRNGQGGETQYFGPGTRLLVL.

This rearrangement joins TRBV6-5 to TRBJ1-1; 7 bases are a match to TRBD1. The germline gives CDR1 MNHEY, CDR2 SVGAGI. Germline trimming cut 2 bases from V and 10 bases from J; bases unmatched to any gene: 10. CDR3 length: 14 residues. This CDR3 is CASSYRGRAPVAFF. The CDR3 bases are TGTGCCAGCAGTTACAGGGGGCGCGCTCCAGTAGCTTTCTTT.